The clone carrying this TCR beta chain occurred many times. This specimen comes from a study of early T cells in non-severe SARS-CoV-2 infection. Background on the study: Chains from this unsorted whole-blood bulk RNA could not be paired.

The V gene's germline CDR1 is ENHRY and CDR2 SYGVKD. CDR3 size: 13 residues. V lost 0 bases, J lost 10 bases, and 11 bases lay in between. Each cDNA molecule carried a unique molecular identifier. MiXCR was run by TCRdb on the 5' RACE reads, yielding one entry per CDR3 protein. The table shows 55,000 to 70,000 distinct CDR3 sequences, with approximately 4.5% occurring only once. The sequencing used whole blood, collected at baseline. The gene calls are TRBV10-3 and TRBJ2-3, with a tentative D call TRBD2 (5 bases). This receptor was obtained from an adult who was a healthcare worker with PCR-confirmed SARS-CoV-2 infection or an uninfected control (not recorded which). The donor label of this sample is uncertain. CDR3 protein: CAISESAAIAQYF. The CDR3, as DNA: TGTGCCATCAGTGAGTCAGCGGCTATAGCGCAGTATTTT.